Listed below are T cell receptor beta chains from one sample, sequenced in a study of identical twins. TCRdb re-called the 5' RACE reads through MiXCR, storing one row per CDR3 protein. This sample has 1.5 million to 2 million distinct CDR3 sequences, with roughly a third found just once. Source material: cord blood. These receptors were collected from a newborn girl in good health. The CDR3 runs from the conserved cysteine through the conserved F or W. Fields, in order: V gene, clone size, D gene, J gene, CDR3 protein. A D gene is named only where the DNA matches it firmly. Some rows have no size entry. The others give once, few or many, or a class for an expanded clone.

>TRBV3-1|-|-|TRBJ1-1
CASSQGAIGRHTEVFF
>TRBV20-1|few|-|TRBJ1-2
CSASALARNYGYTF
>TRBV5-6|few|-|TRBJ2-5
CASSLIIRETQYF
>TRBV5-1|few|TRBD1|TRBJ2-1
CASSKDRGGYNEQFF
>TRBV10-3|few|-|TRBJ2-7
CAISDPGLITYEQYF
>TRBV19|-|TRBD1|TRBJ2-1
CASSITGEPSYNEQFF
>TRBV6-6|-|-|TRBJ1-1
CASRVKGTGLSNTEAFF
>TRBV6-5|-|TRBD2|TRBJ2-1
CASSYRPGSSGRSYNEQFF
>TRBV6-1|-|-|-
CASRGLWFRETQYF
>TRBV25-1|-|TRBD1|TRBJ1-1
CASSEQGAIEAFF